The rows below give T cell receptor beta chains drawn from one sample of a study of shared clonotypes between healthy human individuals. Clones were sequenced by immunoSEQ multiplex PCR, and TCRdb holds only the in-frame ones, with some missing. The table has more than 2,000,000 clones, more than 90% seen once. Sequencing was carried out using naive CD4+ T cells sorted from blood. The receptors were gathered from a man aged 18 to 30 in good health. The CDR3 runs from the conserved cysteine through the conserved F or W. The order of the fields is clone size, V gene, J gene, D gene, CDR3 DNA, CDR3 protein. D genes are given only for firm matches. The size of a clone is reported for some rows only, either as once, few or many, or as a class for expanded clones.

clone size: .; V gene: TRBV14; J gene: TRBJ2-1; D gene: .; CDR3 DNA: TGTGCCAGCAGCCAAGTGGGCAGCAATGAGCAGTTCTTC; CDR3 protein: CASSQVGSNEQFF
clone size: .; V gene: TRBV5-4; J gene: TRBJ1-1; D gene: .; CDR3 DNA: TGTGCCGGCAGATCCCCCCTAGGGATTTTCTTT; CDR3 protein: CAGRSPLGIFF
clone size: .; V gene: TRBV9; J gene: TRBJ2-3; D gene: .; CDR3 DNA: TGTGCCAGCAGCCCCAGGACGCGGACAGATACGCAGTATTTT; CDR3 protein: CASSPRTRTDTQYF
clone size: .; V gene: TRBV11-2; J gene: TRBJ2-5; D gene: .; CDR3 DNA: TGTGCCAGCAGCTTCCGAGAAGAGACCCAGTACTTC; CDR3 protein: CASSFREETQYF
clone size: .; V gene: TRBV2; J gene: TRBJ2-4; D gene: .; CDR3 DNA: TGTGCCAGCAGAGGTGGCCCAAACATTCAGTACTTC; CDR3 protein: CASRGGPNIQYF
clone size: .; V gene: TRBV6-6; J gene: TRBJ2-2; D gene: .; CDR3 DNA: TGTGCCAGCAGTTCGCGACAAACGAACACCGGGGAGCTGTTTTTT; CDR3 protein: CASSSRQTNTGELFF
clone size: once; V gene: TRBV28; J gene: TRBJ1-3; D gene: .; CDR3 DNA: TGTGCCAGCAGTTTATTGGCCGCCGTTGGAAACACCATATATTTT; CDR3 protein: CASSLLAAVGNTIYF
clone size: .; V gene: TRBV7-8; J gene: TRBJ2-3; D gene: .; CDR3 DNA: TGTGCCAGCAGCCCAGAGGGGGGCGAAAGCACAGATACGCAGTATTTT; CDR3 protein: CASSPEGGESTDTQYF
clone size: .; V gene: TRBV7-9; J gene: TRBJ1-5; D gene: .; CDR3 DNA: TGTGCCAGCAGCTGGGCCAGCGATAGCAATCAGCCCCAGCATTTT; CDR3 protein: CASSWASDSNQPQHF
clone size: .; V gene: TRBV6-1; J gene: TRBJ1-2; D gene: .; CDR3 DNA: TGTGCCAGCAGTGAGGAGGGTCTCAGTGGCTACACCTTC; CDR3 protein: CASSEEGLSGYTF
clone size: .; V gene: TRBV4-3; J gene: TRBJ2-7; D gene: TRBD2; CDR3 DNA: TGCGCCAGCAGCCTCGGGACTAGCGGGAGTGTTTACGAGCAGTACTTC; CDR3 protein: CASSLGTSGSVYEQYF
clone size: .; V gene: TRBV28; J gene: TRBJ2-6; D gene: .; CDR3 DNA: TGTGCCAGCAGGGCCTCGAGGGGCACCGGGGCCAACGTCCTGACTTTC; CDR3 protein: CASRASRGTGANVLTF
clone size: .; V gene: TRBV28; J gene: TRBJ1-2; D gene: .; CDR3 DNA: TGTGCCAGCAGTCAGGGGTACAGAAGCTATGGCTACACCTTC; CDR3 protein: CASSQGYRSYGYTF
clone size: .; V gene: TRBV19; J gene: TRBJ2-3; D gene: .; CDR3 DNA: TGTGCCAGTAGTGGAAACACCAGGTTGAGCATGCAGTATTTT; CDR3 protein: CASSGNTRLSMQYF
clone size: .; V gene: TRBV7-9; J gene: TRBJ1-5; D gene: .; CDR3 DNA: TGTGCCAGCAGCTTACCAGAAGGCAATCAGCCCCAGCATTTT; CDR3 protein: CASSLPEGNQPQHF
clone size: .; V gene: TRBV28; J gene: TRBJ1-5; D gene: .; CDR3 DNA: TGTGCCAGCAGTTTGGTTCCGTTCAATCAGCCCCAGCATTTT; CDR3 protein: CASSLVPFNQPQHF
clone size: .; V gene: TRBV5-4; J gene: TRBJ1-6; D gene: TRBD1; CDR3 DNA: TGTGCCAGCAGCCCACAGACAGGGGATAATTCACCCCTCCACTTT; CDR3 protein: CASSPQTGDNSPLHF
clone size: .; V gene: TRBV14; J gene: TRBJ2-2; D gene: .; CDR3 DNA: TGTGCCAGCAGCCAAGCGTACAGCACCGGGGAGCTGTTTTTT; CDR3 protein: CASSQAYSTGELFF
clone size: once; V gene: TRBV6-1; J gene: TRBJ2-2; D gene: TRBD2; CDR3 DNA: TGTGCCAGCAGTGAATGGCTAGCGGCCGGGGAGCTGTTTTTT; CDR3 protein: CASSEWLAAGELFF
clone size: .; V gene: TRBV15; J gene: TRBJ2-7; D gene: TRBD1; CDR3 DNA: TGTGCCACCAGCATCAACCGGGACAGGGGCTACGAGCAGTACTTC; CDR3 protein: CATSINRDRGYEQYF
clone size: .; V gene: TRBV5-1; J gene: TRBJ2-6; D gene: TRBD2; CDR3 DNA: TGCGCCAGCAGCTTGGATCCTAGCGGGGTGTCTGGGGCCAACGTCCTGACTTTC; CDR3 protein: CASSLDPSGVSGANVLTF
clone size: .; V gene: TRBV2; J gene: TRBJ2-3; D gene: .; CDR3 DNA: TGTGCCAGCAGTGAAAGTCGGGGCAGACACACAGATACGCAGTATTTT; CDR3 protein: CASSESRGRHTDTQYF
clone size: few; V gene: TRBV20-1; J gene: TRBJ1-1; D gene: .; CDR3 DNA: TGCAGTGTAGGACATCTTCTCGAAGCTTTCTTT; CDR3 protein: CSVGHLLEAFF
clone size: .; V gene: TRBV5-1; J gene: TRBJ1-1; D gene: .; CDR3 DNA: TGCGCCAGCAGCTTAAACAGGGATACTGAAGCTTTCTTT; CDR3 protein: CASSLNRDTEAFF
clone size: once; V gene: TRBV7-2; J gene: TRBJ2-5; D gene: TRBD2; CDR3 DNA: TGTGCCAGCAGTTACTTACGGGGGGGCTTGGAGACCCAGTACTTC; CDR3 protein: CASSYLRGGLETQYF
clone size: .; V gene: TRBV6-5; J gene: TRBJ2-1; D gene: .; CDR3 DNA: TGTGCCAGCAGATCACTAGCACCTGCCTACAATGAGCAGTTCTTC; CDR3 protein: CASRSLAPAYNEQFF
clone size: .; V gene: TRBV28; J gene: TRBJ1-1; D gene: TRBD1; CDR3 DNA: TGTGCCAGCAGGTGGGGACAGACGAACACTGAAGCTTTCTTT; CDR3 protein: CASRWGQTNTEAFF
clone size: .; V gene: TRBV2; J gene: TRBJ1-5; D gene: .; CDR3 DNA: TGTGCCAGCAGTGAGAGCGATAGCAATCAGCCCCAGCATTTT; CDR3 protein: CASSESDSNQPQHF
clone size: .; V gene: TRBV30; J gene: TRBJ2-1; D gene: .; CDR3 DNA: TGTGCCTGGAGTGTAAATGAACGATACTTCTTC; CDR3 protein: CAWSVNERYFF
clone size: .; V gene: TRBV7-2; J gene: TRBJ2-5; D gene: TRBD1; CDR3 DNA: TGTGCCAGCAGTACAGGGGGGTACGGGACCCAGTACTTC; CDR3 protein: CASSTGGYGTQYF
clone size: .; V gene: TRBV9; J gene: TRBJ2-1; D gene: .; CDR3 DNA: TGTGCCAGCAGTGGGGGGTCGAGCTCCTACAATGAGCAGTTCTTC; CDR3 protein: CASSGGSSSYNEQFF
clone size: once; V gene: TRBV4-1; J gene: TRBJ2-5; D gene: .; CDR3 DNA: TGCGCCAGCAGCCAAGTGGGAGTCTCTAAAGAGACCCAGTACTTC; CDR3 protein: CASSQVGVSKETQYF
clone size: once; V gene: TRBV5-3; J gene: TRBJ2-2; D gene: TRBD1; CDR3 DNA: TGTGCCAGAAGCAGTGACAGGGGGAACACCGGGGAGCTGTTTTTT; CDR3 protein: CARSSDRGNTGELFF
clone size: .; V gene: TRBV11-2; J gene: TRBJ2-7; D gene: .; CDR3 DNA: TGTGCCAGCAGCTGGGGAAATCGCCCCGAGCAGTACTTC; CDR3 protein: CASSWGNRPEQYF